This TCR beta chain was identified in a study of T cell repertoires in cytomegalovirus infection. About the study: Through public TCR beta signatures, both CMV infection and matching HLA type were indicated.

Whole-study findings and limits: HLA-C-restricted TCR beta clonotypes specific for CMV led the ex vivo response. The cumulative frequency of public TCR beta families distinguished individuals who carried CMV together with the relevant HLA.

TCRdb re-called the reads through MiXCR, storing one row per CDR3 protein. The repertoire consists of 110,000 to 150,000 distinct CDR3 sequences, with 32% occurring once and the leading ten covering about 52%. This clonotype has a count of ten or more. Its antigen is currently unknown. Germline CDR1 and CDR2: MGHRA and YSYEKL. Trimming pared 0 bases from V and 10 bases from J, leaving 13 bases between. The CDR3 runs 14 residues. This TCR derives from a human donor in good health (CMV status not recorded). Some clones in this sample may be carry-over from other donors' samples. The sample consisted of CD8+ T cells from cultured PBMCs, taken from culture after CMV antigen stimulation. V is TRBV4-1 and J is TRBJ2-1, with a weak D call TRBD2 (6 bases). This CDR3 is CASSQDGGLGEQFF. For the CDR3, the DNA is TGCGCCAGCAGCCAAGATGGAGGGTTAGGGGAGCAGTTCTTC.